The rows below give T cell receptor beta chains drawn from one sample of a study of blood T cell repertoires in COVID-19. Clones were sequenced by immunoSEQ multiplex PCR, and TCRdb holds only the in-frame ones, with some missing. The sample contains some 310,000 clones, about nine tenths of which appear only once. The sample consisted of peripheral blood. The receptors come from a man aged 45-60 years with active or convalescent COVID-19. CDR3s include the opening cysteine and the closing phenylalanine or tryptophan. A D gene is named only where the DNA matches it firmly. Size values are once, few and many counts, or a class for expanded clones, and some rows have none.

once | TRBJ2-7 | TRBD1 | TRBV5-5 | TGTGCCAGCAGCCCGCGGACAGGGGCCTCCTACGAGCAGTACTTC | CASSPRTGASYEQYF
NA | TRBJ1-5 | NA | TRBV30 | TGTGCCTGGAGTGTACGCGGGATTCAGCCCCAGCATTTT | CAWSVRGIQPQHF
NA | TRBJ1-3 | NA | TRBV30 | TGTGCCTGGAGTGTAACGCCAGGGGCCGGAAACACCATATATTTT | CAWSVTPGAGNTIYF
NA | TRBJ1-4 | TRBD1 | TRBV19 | TGTGCCAGTAGCGTCAACCGGGACAGAATCGGAAAACTGTTTTTT | CASSVNRDRIGKLFF
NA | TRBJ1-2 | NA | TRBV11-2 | TGTGCCAGCAGCCCCCTGAGGGGACACCATCCGGGCTACACCTTC | CASSPLRGHHPGYTF
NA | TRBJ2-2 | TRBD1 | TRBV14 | TGTGCCAGCAGCTCCCGGACAGGGGTTAACACCGGGGAGCTGTTTTTT | CASSSRTGVNTGELFF
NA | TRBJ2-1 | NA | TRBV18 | TGTGCCAGCTCACCGCCGGGGGACTACAATGAGCAGTTCTTC | CASSPPGDYNEQFF
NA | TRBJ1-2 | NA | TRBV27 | TGTGCCAGCAGTAAAGCAGAGGGCTATGGCTACACCTTC | CASSKAEGYGYTF
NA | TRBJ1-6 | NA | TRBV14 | TGTGCCAGCAGCCAAGTGGGGGGAAGCTCCTATAATTCACCCCTCCACTTT | CASSQVGGSSYNSPLHF
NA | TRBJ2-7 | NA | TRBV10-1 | TGCGCCAGCAGTGAGACGCCGGGGGAGTACGAGCAGTACTTC | CASSETPGEYEQYF
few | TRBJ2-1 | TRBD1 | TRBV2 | TGTGCCAGCAGTGTACCAAAGACAGGGATCTCGACCAATGAGCAGTTCTTC | CASSVPKTGISTNEQFF
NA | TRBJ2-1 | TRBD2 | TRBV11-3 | TGTGCCAGCAGCAGCGGGGACTACAATGAGCAGTTCTTC | CASSSGDYNEQFF
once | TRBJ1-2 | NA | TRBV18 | TGTGCCAGCTCACTAGCACAGGGTAGGCGCTATGGCTACACCTTC | CASSLAQGRRYGYTF
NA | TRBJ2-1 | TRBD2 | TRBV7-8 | TGTGCCAGCAGCAGAGGGACTAGCGGGAGTCTGAATGAGCAGTTCTTC | CASSRGTSGSLNEQFF
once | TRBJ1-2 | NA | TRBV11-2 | TGTGCCAGCAGCCGCACAGAAGTTAGTGGCTACACCTTC | CASSRTEVSGYTF
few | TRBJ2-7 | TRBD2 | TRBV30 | TGTGCCTGGACCCTTGGGGCTAGCGGGGGCAGCTACGAGCAGTACTTC | CAWTLGASGGSYEQYF
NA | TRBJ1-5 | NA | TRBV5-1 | TGCGCCAGCAGCTTGGTGGGCGACGGCAATCAGCCCCAGCATTTT | CASSLVGDGNQPQHF
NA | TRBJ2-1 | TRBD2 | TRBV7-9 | TGTGCCAGCAGCGGATTTGGGACTAGCGGGACCGACTCCTACAATGAGCAGTTCTTC | CASSGFGTSGTDSYNEQFF
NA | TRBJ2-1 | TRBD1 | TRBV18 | TGTGCCAGCTCCGGGACAGGGCGCTACAATGAGCAGTTCTTC | CASSGTGRYNEQFF
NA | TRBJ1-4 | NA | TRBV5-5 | TGTGCCAGCAGCTTGTGGGCTCGGGAATCCAATGAAAAACTGTTTTTT | CASSLWARESNEKLFF
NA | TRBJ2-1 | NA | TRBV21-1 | TGTGCCAGCGGAGACTCGCCGGGACTAGCGGGAAAATTCTCGAACAATGAGCAGTTCTTC | CASGDSPGLAGKFSNNEQFF
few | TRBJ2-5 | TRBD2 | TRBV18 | TGTGCCAGCTCACCGTCCAGGGGACTAGCGGGGGCCCAGAGAGAGACCCAGTACTTC | CASSPSRGLAGAQRETQYF
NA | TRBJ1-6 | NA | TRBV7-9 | TGTGCCAGCAGCTTTTCACAGGGACGGTATAATTCACCCCTCCACTTT | CASSFSQGRYNSPLHF
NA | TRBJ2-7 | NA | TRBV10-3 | TGTGCCATCAGTGGGAGGCATCTAGCGCCGACCTACGAGCAGTACTTC | CAISGRHLAPTYEQYF
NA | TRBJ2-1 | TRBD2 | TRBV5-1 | TGCGCCAGCAGCTTGGGGGGGAGGGCCTTCGATGAGCAGTTCTTC | CASSLGGRAFDEQFF
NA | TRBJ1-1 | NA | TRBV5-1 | TGCGCCAGCAGCTTGATCGGGGATCGGGACACTGAAGCTTTCTTT | CASSLIGDRDTEAFF
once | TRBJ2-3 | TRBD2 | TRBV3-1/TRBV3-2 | TGTGCCAGCAGCCCTCTAGCGGGAGGGCCCCCAGATACGCAGTATTTT | CASSPLAGGPPDTQYF
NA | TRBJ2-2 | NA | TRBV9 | TGTGCCAGCAGCGCGAGCGGATCCGGGGGGGAGCTGTTTTTT | CASSASGSGGELFF
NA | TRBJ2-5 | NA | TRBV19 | TGTGCCAGTAGTATAGGTCCCGGGACACCCCAAGAGACCCAGTACTTC | CASSIGPGTPQETQYF
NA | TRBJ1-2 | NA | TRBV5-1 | TGCGCCAGCAGCTTGGCACCAGGGGCTAGTGGCTACACCTTC | CASSLAPGASGYTF
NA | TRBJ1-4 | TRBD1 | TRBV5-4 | TGTGCCAGCAGCATAGCGGACAGGAAATTGGTAGAACTGTTTTTT | CASSIADRKLVELFF
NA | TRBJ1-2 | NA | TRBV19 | TGTGCCAGTACTCGTCAGGGGACGAAGAACTATGGCTACACCTTC | CASTRQGTKNYGYTF
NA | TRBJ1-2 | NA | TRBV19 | TGTGCCAGTAGTATTTCAGGGAATCCTAACTATGGCTACACCTTC | CASSISGNPNYGYTF
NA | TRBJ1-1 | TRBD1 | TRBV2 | TGTGCCACTCGGACAGGGGGGAACACTGAAGCTTTCTTT | CATRTGGNTEAFF
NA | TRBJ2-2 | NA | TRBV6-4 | TGTGCCAGCATGGTATCGGCGAACACCGGGGAGCTGTTTTTT | CASMVSANTGELFF
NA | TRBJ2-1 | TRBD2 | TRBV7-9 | TGTGCCAGCAGCTACGGAAGCGGGAGTAAGGATGAGCAGTTCTTC | CASSYGSGSKDEQFF
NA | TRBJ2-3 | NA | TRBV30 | TGTGCCTGGGGCCAGGTGGGTACGCAGTATTTT | CAWGQVGTQYF
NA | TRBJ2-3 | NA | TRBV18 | TGTGCCAGCTCACCACAAACTAATTCTATCCCAGATACGCAGTATTTT | CASSPQTNSIPDTQYF
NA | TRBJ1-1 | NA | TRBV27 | TGTGCCAGCAGTTTAGCCCCGGGTCAGGGAGGCACTGAAGCTTTCTTT | CASSLAPGQGGTEAFF
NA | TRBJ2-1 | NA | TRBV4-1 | TGCGCCAGCAGCCCCCGGGAGTTCGCAAATGAGCAGTTCTTC | CASSPREFANEQFF
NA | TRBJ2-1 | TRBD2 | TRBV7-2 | TGTGCCAGCAGCTTAGGGACTAGCGGAGGTCGACAGTTCTTC | CASSLGTSGGRQFF
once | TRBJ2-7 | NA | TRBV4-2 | TGTGCCAGCAGCCGTGCTGACCGGGACAACTCCTACGAGCAGTACTTC | CASSRADRDNSYEQYF
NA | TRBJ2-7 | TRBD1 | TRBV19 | TGTGCCAGTAGCAACAGGGGCTTGGGCTACGAGCAGTACTTC | CASSNRGLGYEQYF
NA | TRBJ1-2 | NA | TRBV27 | TGTGCCAGCAGGCCTCAAGGGCAGGGAACTAACTATGGCTACACCTTC | CASRPQGQGTNYGYTF
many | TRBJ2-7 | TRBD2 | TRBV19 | TGTGCCAGTAGTATAGAGGTCACTAGCGGGGTCGGGTACGAGCAGTACTTC | CASSIEVTSGVGYEQYF
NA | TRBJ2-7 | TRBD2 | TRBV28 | TGTGCCAGCAGTCCTGGGGGACTAGCGGGAAGTGAGGACGAGCAGTACTTC | CASSPGGLAGSEDEQYF
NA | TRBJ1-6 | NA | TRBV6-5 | TGTGCCAGCAGTTACTCGAGAGGGGAGGGATCACCCCTCCACTTT | CASSYSRGEGSPLHF
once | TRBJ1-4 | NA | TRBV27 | TGTGCCAGCAGTATGCAGGGACAATTTGCAACTAATGAAAAACTGTTTTTT | CASSMQGQFATNEKLFF
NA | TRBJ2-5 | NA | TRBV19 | TGTGCCAGTAGTATTCGTCGGTCGGCAGGGGATGAGACCCAGTACTTC | CASSIRRSAGDETQYF
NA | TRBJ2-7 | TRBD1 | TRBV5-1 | TGCGCCAGCAGCTCGGAAGGACAGGCCTCCTACGAGCAGTACTTC | CASSSEGQASYEQYF
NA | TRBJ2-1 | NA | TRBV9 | TGTGCCAGCAGCCCCATAGGACAGATCAATGAGCAGTTCTTC | CASSPIGQINEQFF
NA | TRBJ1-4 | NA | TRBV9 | TGTGCCAGCAGCGTAGGACTGAGAGGGACTAATGAAAAACTGTTTTTT | CASSVGLRGTNEKLFF
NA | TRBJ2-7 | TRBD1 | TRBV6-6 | TGTGCCAGCACCCTGCAGGGGGTAGGGTCCTACGAGCAGTACTTC | CASTLQGVGSYEQYF
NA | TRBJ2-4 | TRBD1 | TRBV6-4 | TGTGCCAGCAGCCAGGACAGGGCCTCTTCTCAGTACTTC | CASSQDRASSQYF
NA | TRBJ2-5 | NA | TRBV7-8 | TGTGCCAGCAGCCTGAACGGGGTTCAAGAGACCCAGTACTTC | CASSLNGVQETQYF